The T cell receptor beta chain described here comes from a study of T-cell reconstitution after alpha-beta-depleted transplantation in children. The CDR3 loop spans 15 amino acids. Losses at the gene ends were 6 bases for V and 6 bases for J; bases not matched to a gene: 8. Preparing the TCRbeta library involved the use of unique molecular identifiers. TCRdb independently ran MiXCR on the PCR reads; one entry per CDR3 protein. The sample lists hundreds of thousands of distinct CDR3 sequences, 10% to 15% occurring once. This clonotype has only a few counts. The rearrangement links TRBV12-3 or TRBV12-4 to TRBJ2-5; 12 nucleotides agree with TRBD2. Sequencing used PBMCs, obtained before TCRalphabeta/CD19-depleted stem cell transplant. The receptor comes from a girl aged 2 to 10 with congenital amegakaryocytic thrombocytopenia, due to receive a stem cell transplant. In nucleotides, the CDR3 is TGTGCCAGCAGCTTTCGGACTAGCGGGACCAAGACCCAGTACTTC. Translating it yields CASSFRTSGTKTQYF.